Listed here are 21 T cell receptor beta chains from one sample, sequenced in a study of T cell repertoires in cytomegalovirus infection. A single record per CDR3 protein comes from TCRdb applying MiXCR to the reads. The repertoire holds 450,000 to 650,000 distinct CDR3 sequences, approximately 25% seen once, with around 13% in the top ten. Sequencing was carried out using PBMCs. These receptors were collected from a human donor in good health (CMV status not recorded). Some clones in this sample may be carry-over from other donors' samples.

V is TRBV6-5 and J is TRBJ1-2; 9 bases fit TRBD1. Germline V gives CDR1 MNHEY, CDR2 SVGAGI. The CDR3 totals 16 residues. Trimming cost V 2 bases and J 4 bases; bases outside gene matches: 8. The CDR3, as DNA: TGTGCCAGCAGTTACGTTTCGGGACAGGGCCTCTATGGCTACACCTTC. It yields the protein CASSYVSGQGLYGYTF.

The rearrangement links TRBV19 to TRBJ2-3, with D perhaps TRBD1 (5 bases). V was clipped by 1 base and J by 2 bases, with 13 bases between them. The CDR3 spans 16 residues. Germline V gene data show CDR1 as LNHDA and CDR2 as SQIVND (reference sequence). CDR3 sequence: CASSIGTKRHTDTQYF. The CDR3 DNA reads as TGTGCCAGTAGTATAGGGACAAAGAGGCACACAGATACGCAGTATTTT.

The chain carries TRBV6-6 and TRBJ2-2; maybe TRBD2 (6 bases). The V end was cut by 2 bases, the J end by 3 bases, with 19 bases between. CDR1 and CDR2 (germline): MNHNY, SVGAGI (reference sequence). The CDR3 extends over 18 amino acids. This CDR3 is CASSYNQGLKIDTGELFF. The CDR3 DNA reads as TGTGCCAGCAGTTACAACCAGGGACTCAAAATTGACACCGGGGAGCTGTTTTTT.

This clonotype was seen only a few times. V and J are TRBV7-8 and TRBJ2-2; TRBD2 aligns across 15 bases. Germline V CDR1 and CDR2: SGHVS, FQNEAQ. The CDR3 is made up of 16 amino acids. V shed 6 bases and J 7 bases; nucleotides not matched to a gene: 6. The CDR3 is CASRLRTSGRGGELFF. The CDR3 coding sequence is TGTGCCAGCAGGCTCCGGACTAGCGGGAGGGGCGGGGAGCTGTTTTTT.

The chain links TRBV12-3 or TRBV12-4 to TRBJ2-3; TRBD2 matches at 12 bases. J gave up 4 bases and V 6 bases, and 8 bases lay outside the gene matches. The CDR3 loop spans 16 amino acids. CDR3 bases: TGTGCCAGCAGGAAGACTAGCGGGAGAACCCCAGATACGCAGTATTTT. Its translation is CASRKTSGRTPDTQYF.

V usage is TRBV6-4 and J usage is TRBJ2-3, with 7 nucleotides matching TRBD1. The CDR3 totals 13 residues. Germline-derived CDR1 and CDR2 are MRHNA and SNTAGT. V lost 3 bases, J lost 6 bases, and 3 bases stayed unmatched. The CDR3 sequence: CASSEGGWDTQYF. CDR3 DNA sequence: TGTGCCAGCAGTGAAGGGGGCTGGGATACGCAGTATTTT.

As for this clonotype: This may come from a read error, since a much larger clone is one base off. The chain's CDR3 is CASSLVVQGEFTDTQYF. The CDR3 DNA reads TGTGCCAGCAGCTTAGTCGTGCAGGGGGAATTCACAGATACGCAGTATTTT. The chain recombines TRBV7-2 with TRBJ2-3; 7 bases align to TRBD1. CDR1 and CDR2 from the germline V gene are SGHTA and FQGNSA. CDR3 length: 17 residues. Losses at the gene ends were 1 base for V and 2 bases for J; bases not matched to a gene: 9.

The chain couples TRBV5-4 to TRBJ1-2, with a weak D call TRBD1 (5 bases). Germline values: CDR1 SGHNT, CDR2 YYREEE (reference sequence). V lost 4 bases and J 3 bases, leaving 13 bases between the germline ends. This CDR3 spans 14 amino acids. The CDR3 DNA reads TGTGCCAGCAGCCGGGTCGTGGGGGACTATGGCTACACCTTC. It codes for CASSRVVGDYGYTF.

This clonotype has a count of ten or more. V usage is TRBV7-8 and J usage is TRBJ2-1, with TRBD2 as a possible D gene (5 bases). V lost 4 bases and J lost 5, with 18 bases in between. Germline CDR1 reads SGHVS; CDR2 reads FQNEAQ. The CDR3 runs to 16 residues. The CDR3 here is CASSSLLWENHNEQFF. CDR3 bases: TGTGCCAGCAGCTCCCTGTTGTGGGAGAACCACAATGAGCAGTTCTTC. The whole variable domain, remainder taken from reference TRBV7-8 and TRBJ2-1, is GAGVSQSPRYKVAKRGQDVALRCDPISGHVSLFWYQQALGQGPEFLTYFQNEAQLDKSGLPSDRFFAERPEGSVSTLKIQRTQQEDSAVYLCASSSLLWENHNEQFFGPGTRLTVL.

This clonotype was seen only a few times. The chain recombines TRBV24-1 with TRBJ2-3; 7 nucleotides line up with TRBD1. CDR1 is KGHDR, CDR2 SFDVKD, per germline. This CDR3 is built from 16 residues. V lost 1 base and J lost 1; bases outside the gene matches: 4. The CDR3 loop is CATSDFTGVGTDTQYF. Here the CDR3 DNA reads TGTGCCACCAGTGATTTCACAGGGGTTGGCACAGATACGCAGTATTTT.

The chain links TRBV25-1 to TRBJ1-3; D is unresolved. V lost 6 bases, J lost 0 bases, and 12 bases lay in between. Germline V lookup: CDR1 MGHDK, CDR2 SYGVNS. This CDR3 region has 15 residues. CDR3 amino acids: CASSSYTPSGNTIYF. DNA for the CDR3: TGTGCCAGCAGCTCGTACACTCCCTCTGGAAACACCATATATTTT.

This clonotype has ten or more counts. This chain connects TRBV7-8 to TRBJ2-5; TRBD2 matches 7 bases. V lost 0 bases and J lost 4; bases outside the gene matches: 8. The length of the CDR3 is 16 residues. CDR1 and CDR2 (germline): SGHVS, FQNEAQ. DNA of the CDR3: TGTGCCAGCAGCTTAGCGGGGGGGTTGGGGGGAGAGACCCAGTACTTC. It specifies CASSLAGGLGGETQYF.

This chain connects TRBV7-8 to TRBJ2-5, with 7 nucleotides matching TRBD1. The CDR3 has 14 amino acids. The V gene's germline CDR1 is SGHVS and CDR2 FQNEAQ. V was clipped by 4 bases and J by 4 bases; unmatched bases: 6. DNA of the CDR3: TGTGCCAGCAGCTCGACAGGGTCTCGAGAGACCCAGTACTTC. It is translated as CASSSTGSRETQYF.

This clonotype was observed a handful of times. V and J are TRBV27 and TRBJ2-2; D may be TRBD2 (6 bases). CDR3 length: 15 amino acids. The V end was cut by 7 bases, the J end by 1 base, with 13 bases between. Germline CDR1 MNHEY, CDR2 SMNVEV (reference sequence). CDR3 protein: CASKFGGVNTGELFF. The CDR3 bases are TGTGCCAGCAAGTTTGGAGGGGTGAACACCGGGGAGCTGTTTTTT.

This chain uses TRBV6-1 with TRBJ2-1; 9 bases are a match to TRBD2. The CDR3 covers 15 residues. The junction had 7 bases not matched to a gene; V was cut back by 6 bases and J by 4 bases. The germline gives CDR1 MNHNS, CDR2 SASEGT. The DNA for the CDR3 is TGTGCCAGCAGCGCGGGACTAGCAATGTACAATGAGCAGTTCTTC. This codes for CASSAGLAMYNEQFF.

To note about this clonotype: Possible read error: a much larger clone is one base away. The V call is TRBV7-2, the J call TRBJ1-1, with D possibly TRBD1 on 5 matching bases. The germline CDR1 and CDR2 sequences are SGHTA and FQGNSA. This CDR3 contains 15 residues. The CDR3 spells CVSSLGDRLNTEAFF. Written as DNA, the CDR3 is TGTGTCAGCAGCTTAGGTGACAGACTGAACACTGAAGCTTTCTTT. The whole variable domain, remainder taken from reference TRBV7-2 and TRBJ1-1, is GAGVSQSPSNKVTEKGKDVELRCDPISGHTALYWYRQSLGQGLEFLIYFQGNSAPDKSGLPSDRFSAERTGGSVSTLTIQRTQQEDSAVYLCVSSLGDRLNTEAFFGQGTRLTVV.

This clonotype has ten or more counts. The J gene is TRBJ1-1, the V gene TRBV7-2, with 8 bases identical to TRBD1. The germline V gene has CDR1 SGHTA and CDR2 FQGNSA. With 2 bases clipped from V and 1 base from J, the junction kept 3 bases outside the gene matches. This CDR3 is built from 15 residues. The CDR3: CASSLYGTGNTEAFF. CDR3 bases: TGTGCCAGCAGCTTATACGGGACAGGGAACACTGAAGCTTTCTTT.

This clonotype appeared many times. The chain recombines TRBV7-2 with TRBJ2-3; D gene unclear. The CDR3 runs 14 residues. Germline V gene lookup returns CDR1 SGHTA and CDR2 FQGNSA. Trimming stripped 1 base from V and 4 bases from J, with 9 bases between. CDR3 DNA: TGTGCCAGCAGCTTAGTTCGTGGGGCAGATACGCAGTATTTT. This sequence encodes CASSLVRGADTQYF.

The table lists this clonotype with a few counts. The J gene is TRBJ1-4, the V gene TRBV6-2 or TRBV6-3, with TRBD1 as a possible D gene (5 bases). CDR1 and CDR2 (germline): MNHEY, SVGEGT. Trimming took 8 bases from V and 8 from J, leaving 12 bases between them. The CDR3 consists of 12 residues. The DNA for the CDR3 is TGTGCCAGCGGTGGGGCGTCGGAAAAACTGTTTTTT. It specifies CASGGASEKLFF.

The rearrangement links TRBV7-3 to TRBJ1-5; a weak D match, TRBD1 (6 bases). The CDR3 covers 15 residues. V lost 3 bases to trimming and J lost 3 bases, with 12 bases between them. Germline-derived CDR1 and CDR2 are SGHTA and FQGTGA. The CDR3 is CASSFGAGDNQPQHF. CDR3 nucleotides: TGTGCCAGCAGCTTTGGTGCAGGGGACAATCAGCCCCAGCATTTT. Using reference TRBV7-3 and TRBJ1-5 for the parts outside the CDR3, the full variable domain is GAGVSQTPSNKVTEKGKYVELRCDPISGHTALYWYRQSLGQGPEFLIYFQGTGAADDSGLPNDRFFAVRPEGSVSTLKIQRTERGDSAVYLCASSFGAGDNQPQHFGDGTRLSIL.

This CDR3 reads CASRSGGRMNTEAFF. The CDR3 DNA sequence: TGTGCCAGCAGATCAGGGGGCCGAATGAACACTGAAGCTTTCTTT. This chain joins TRBV6-6 and TRBJ1-1; 8 positions agree with TRBD1. This CDR3 spans 15 amino acids. Germline lookup yields CDR1 MNHNY and CDR2 SVGAGI (reference sequence). Trimming cost V 6 bases and J 0 bases; bases outside gene matches: 6.